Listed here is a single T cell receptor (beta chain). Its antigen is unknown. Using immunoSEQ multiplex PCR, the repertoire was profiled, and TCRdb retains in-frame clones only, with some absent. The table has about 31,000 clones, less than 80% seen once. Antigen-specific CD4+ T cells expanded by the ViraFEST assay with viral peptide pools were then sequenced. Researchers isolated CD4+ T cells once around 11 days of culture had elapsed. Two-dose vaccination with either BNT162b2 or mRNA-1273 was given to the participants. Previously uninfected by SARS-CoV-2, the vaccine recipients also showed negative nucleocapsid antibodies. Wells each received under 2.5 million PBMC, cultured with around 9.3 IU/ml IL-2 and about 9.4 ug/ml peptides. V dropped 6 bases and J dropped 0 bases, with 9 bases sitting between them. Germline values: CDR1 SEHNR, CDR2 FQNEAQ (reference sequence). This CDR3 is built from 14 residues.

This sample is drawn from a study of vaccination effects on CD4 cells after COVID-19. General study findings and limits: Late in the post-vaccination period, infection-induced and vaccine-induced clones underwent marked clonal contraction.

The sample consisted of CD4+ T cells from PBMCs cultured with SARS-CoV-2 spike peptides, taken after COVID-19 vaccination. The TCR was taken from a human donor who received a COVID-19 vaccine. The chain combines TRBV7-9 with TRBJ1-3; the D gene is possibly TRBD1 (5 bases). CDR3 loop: CASSRDGSGNTIYF. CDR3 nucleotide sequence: TGTGCCAGCAGTCGGGACGGCTCTGGAAACACCATATATTTT.